These T cell receptor beta chains were read from a single sample in a study of monozygotic twins with inflammatory bowel disease. Following a re-call of the 5' RACE reads, TCRdb has one entry per CDR3 protein and lacks DNA. Its table records 110,000 to 150,000 distinct CDR3 sequences. Sequencing was carried out using blood. These TCRs come from a human donor with ulcerative colitis or Crohn's disease, or a healthy co-twin of an affected twin (not recorded which). CDR3s include the opening cysteine and the closing phenylalanine or tryptophan. The order of the fields is V gene, J gene, CDR3 protein.

V gene: TRBV10-3; J gene: TRBJ2-5; CDR3 protein: CAISESEAGQETQYF
V gene: TRBV7-3; J gene: TRBJ2-2; CDR3 protein: CASSGPGLAGGTGELFF
V gene: TRBV5-1; J gene: TRBJ2-1; CDR3 protein: CASSGRWTSGGNNEQFF
V gene: TRBV12-3/TRBV12-4; J gene: TRBJ2-1; CDR3 protein: CASSLIADNEQFF
V gene: TRBV7-2; J gene: TRBJ1-5; CDR3 protein: CASSLDAGRNQPQHF
V gene: TRBV5-1; J gene: TRBJ2-3; CDR3 protein: CASSFPGLAGADTQYF
V gene: TRBV29-1; J gene: TRBJ1-1; CDR3 protein: CSVVGHLNTEAFF
V gene: TRBV5-4; J gene: TRBJ1-1; CDR3 protein: CASSLTGWLNTEAFF
V gene: TRBV3-1; J gene: TRBJ1-6; CDR3 protein: CASSQGPDSPLHF
V gene: TRBV5-1; J gene: TRBJ1-1; CDR3 protein: CASSLEEGTEAFF
V gene: TRBV7-3; J gene: TRBJ2-2; CDR3 protein: CASSPWGRVNTGELFF
V gene: TRBV20-1; J gene: TRBJ2-7; CDR3 protein: CSASSRLAGGPLYEQYF
V gene: TRBV5-1; J gene: TRBJ1-1; CDR3 protein: CASSVTQNTEAFF
V gene: TRBV12-3/TRBV12-4; J gene: TRBJ1-1; CDR3 protein: CASSQGQGNTEAFF
V gene: TRBV5-1; J gene: TRBJ2-1; CDR3 protein: CASSLLTSQGNEQFF
V gene: TRBV11-2; J gene: TRBJ2-7; CDR3 protein: CASSLGQTHEHYF
V gene: TRBV12-5; J gene: TRBJ2-1; CDR3 protein: CASAKSGVTYNEQFF
V gene: TRBV15; J gene: TRBJ2-7; CDR3 protein: CATSRDYDRDYEQYF
V gene: TRBV7-9; J gene: TRBJ2-1; CDR3 protein: CASSLAGGPYEQFF
V gene: TRBV5-1; J gene: TRBJ1-1; CDR3 protein: CASSLGGQTGRRTEAFF
V gene: TRBV5-5; J gene: TRBJ1-4; CDR3 protein: CASSTHVGQLNEKLFF
V gene: TRBV11-2; J gene: TRBJ2-7; CDR3 protein: CASSSSTSGGYEQYF
V gene: TRBV2; J gene: TRBJ2-1; CDR3 protein: CASSASGSGKVNEQFF
V gene: TRBV21-1; J gene: TRBJ2-7; CDR3 protein: CASSKDMSGPPYAYEQYF
V gene: TRBV5-1; J gene: TRBJ1-1; CDR3 protein: CASSSRWGDTEAFF
V gene: TRBV11-2; J gene: TRBJ2-5; CDR3 protein: CASSLPGPRETQYF
V gene: TRBV11-3; J gene: TRBJ2-5; CDR3 protein: CASSLEGHPKETQYF
V gene: TRBV7-6; J gene: TRBJ1-5; CDR3 protein: CASSFGGVDQPQHF
V gene: TRBV24-1; J gene: TRBJ2-3; CDR3 protein: CATSGNSGSTDTQYF
V gene: TRBV3-1; J gene: TRBJ2-4; CDR3 protein: CASSLLPPGQGGPGGKNIQYF
V gene: TRBV20-1; J gene: TRBJ2-5; CDR3 protein: CSATGPSTGQGGETQYF
V gene: TRBV6-5; J gene: TRBJ2-1; CDR3 protein: CASSLAGGPRNEQFF
V gene: TRBV5-1; J gene: TRBJ1-1; CDR3 protein: CASATNAGAGAEAFF
V gene: TRBV12-3/TRBV12-4; J gene: TRBJ1-4; CDR3 protein: CASSPGQGAVF
V gene: TRBV6-5; J gene: TRBJ1-2; CDR3 protein: CASRPQVVDGYTF
V gene: TRBV20-1; J gene: TRBJ2-7; CDR3 protein: CSADPGLATYEQYF
V gene: TRBV5-5; J gene: TRBJ1-3; CDR3 protein: CASSLGWTSGNTIYF
V gene: TRBV12-3/TRBV12-4; J gene: TRBJ2-5; CDR3 protein: CASSLRRAETQYF
V gene: TRBV5-4; J gene: TRBJ2-7; CDR3 protein: CASSYLGQSYEQYF
V gene: TRBV5-1; J gene: TRBJ2-3; CDR3 protein: CASSPGQGTDTQYF
V gene: TRBV7-2; J gene: TRBJ2-7; CDR3 protein: CASSLREFAPYEQYF
V gene: TRBV5-1; J gene: TRBJ1-2; CDR3 protein: CASSLGGTEFYVNGYTF